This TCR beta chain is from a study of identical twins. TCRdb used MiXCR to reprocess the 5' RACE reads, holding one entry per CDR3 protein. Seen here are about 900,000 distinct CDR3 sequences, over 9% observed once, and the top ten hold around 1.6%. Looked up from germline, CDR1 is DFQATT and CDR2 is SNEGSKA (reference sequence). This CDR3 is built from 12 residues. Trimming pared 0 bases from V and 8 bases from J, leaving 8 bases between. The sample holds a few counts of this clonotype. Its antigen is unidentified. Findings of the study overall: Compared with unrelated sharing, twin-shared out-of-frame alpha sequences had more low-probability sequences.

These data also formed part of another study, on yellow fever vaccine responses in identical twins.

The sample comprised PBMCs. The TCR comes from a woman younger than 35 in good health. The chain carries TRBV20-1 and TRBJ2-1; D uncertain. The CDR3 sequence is CSAREAHDEQFF. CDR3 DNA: TGCAGTGCTAGAGAAGCCCACGATGAGCAGTTCTTC.